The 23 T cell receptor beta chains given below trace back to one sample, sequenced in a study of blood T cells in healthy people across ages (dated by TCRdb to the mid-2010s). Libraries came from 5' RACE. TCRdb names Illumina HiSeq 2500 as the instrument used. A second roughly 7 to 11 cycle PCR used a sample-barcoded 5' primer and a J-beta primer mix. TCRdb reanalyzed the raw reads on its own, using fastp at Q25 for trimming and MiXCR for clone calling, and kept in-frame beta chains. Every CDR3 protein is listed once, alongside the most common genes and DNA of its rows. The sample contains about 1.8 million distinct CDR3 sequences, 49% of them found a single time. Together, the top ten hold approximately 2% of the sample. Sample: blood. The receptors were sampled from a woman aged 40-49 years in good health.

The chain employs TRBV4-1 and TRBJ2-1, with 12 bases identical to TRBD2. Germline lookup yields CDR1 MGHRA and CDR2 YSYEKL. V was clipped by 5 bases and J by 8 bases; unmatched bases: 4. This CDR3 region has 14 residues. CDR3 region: CASSTGTSGYEQFF. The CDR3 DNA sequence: TGCGCCAGCAGCACCGGGACTAGCGGGTATGAGCAGTTCTTC.

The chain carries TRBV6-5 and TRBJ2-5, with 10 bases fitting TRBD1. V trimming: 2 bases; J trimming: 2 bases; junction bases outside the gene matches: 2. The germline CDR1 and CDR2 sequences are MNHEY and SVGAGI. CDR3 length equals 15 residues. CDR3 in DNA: TGTGCCAGCAGTTACGAGGGACAGGGGCAAGAGACCCAGTACTTC. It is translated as CASSYEGQGQETQYF.

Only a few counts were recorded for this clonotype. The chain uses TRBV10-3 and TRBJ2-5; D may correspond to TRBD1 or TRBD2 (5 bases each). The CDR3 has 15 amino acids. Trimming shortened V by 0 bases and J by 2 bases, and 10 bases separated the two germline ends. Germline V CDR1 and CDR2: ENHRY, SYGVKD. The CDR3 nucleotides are TGTGCCATCAGTGAGTCTGGGGGTTCACAAGAGACCCAGTACTTC. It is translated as CAISESGGSQETQYF.

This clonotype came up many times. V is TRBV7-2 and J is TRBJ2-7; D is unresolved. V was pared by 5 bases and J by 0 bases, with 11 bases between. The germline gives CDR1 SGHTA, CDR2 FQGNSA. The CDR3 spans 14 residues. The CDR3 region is CASSLRLSSYEQYF. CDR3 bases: TGTGCCAGCAGCCTGCGACTGAGCTCCTACGAGCAGTACTTC.

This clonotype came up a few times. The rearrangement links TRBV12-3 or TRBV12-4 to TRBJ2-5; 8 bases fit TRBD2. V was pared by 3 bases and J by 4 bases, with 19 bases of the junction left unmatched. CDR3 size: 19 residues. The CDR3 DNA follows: TGTGCCAGCAGTTTCTGGGGTGGAGCGGGGGATCAGTATGGAGAGACCCAGTACTTC. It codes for CASSFWGGAGDQYGETQYF.

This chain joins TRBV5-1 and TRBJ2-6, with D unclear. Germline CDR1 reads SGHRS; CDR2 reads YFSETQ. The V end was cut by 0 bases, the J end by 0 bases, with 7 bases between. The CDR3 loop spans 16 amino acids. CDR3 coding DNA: TGCGCCAGCAGCTTGGGCCACGGCTCTGGGGCCAACGTCCTGACTTTC. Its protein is CASSLGHGSGANVLTF.

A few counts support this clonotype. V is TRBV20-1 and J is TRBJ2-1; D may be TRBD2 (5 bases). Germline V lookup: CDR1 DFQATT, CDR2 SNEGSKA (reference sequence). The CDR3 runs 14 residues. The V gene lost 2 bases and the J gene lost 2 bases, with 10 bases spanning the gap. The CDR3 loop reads CSARYAGTYNEQFF. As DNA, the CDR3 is TGCAGTGCTAGATACGCGGGTACCTACAATGAGCAGTTCTTC.

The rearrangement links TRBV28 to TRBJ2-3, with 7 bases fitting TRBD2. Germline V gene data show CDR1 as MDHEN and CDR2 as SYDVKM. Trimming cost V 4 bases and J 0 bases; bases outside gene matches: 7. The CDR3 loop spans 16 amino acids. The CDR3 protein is CASSSSTSASTDTQYF. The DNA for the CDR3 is TGTGCCAGCAGTTCCTCCACTAGCGCCAGCACAGATACGCAGTATTTT.

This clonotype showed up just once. CDR3 sequence (DNA): TGTGCCAGAAAAAAAGACACAGATACGCAGTATTTT. It specifies CARKKDTDTQYF. V is TRBV2 and J is TRBJ2-3; D remains ambiguous. Germline loops: CDR1 SNHLY, CDR2 FYNNEI. The CDR3 spans 12 residues. V gave up 9 bases and J gave up 2 bases, with 9 bases separating them.

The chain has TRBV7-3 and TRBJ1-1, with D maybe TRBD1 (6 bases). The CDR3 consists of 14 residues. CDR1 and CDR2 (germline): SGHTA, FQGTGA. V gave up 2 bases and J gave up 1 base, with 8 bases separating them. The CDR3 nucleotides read TGTGCCAGCAGCTTAGGGGGCCAGAACACTGAAGCTTTCTTT. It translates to CASSLGGQNTEAFF.

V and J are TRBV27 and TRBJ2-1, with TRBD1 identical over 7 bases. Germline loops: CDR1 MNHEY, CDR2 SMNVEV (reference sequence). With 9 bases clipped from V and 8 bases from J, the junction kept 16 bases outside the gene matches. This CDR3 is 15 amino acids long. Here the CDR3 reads CASSLYRGSEYEQFF. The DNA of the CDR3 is TGTGCCAGTTCGCTATACAGGGGATCGGAATATGAGCAGTTCTTC.

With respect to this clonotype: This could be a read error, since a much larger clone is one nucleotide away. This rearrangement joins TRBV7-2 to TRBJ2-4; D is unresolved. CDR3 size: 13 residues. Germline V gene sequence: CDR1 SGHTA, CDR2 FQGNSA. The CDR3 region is CASSSNYANIRYF. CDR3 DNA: TGTGCCAGCAGCTCCAACTACGCAAACATTCGGTACTTC.

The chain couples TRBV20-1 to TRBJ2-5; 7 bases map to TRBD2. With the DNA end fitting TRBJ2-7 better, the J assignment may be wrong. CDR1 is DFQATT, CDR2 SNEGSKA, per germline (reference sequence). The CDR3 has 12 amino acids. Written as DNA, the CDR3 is TGCAGTGCTAGAGCGGCGGGGGTCGAGCAGTACTTC. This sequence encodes CSARAAGVEQYF.

Here the CDR3 reads CASSRVKNIQYF. CDR3 in DNA: TGTGCCAGCAGCAGGGTGAAAAACATTCAGTACTTC. The gene calls are TRBV7-2 and TRBJ2-4, with D unclear. V was clipped by 5 bases and J by 4 bases, with 6 bases between them. The V gene's germline CDR1 is SGHTA and CDR2 FQGNSA. This CDR3 has 12 residues.

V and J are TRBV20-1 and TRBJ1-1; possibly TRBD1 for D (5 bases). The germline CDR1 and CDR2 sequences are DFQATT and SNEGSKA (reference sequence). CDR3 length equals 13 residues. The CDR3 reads CRVRGTMNTEAFF. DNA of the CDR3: TGCAGGGTAAGGGGTACGATGAACACTGAAGCTTTCTTT.

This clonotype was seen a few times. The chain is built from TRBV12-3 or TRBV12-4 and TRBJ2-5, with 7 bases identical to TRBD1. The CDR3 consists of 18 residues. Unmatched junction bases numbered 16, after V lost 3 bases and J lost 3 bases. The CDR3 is CASSFGQAALPIKETQYF. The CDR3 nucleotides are TGTGCCAGCAGTTTCGGACAGGCAGCCCTCCCCATTAAAGAGACCCAGTACTTC.

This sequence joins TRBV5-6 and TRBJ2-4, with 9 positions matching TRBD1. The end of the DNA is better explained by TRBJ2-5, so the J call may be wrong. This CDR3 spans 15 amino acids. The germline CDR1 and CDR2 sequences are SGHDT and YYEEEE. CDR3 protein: CASSYLRTGVQTQYF. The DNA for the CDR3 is TGTGCCAGCAGCTATCTTCGGACAGGGGTACAGACCCAGTACTTC.

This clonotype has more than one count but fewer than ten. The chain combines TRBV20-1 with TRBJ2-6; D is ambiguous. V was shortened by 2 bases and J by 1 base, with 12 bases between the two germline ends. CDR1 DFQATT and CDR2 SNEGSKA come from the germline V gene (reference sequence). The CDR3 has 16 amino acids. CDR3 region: CSARSVWSSGANVLTF. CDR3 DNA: TGCAGTGCTAGATCCGTGTGGTCGTCTGGGGCCAACGTCCTGACTTTC.

The DNA of the CDR3 is TGTGCCAGCAATCCGCTCCCAGGAGATACGCAGTATTTT. Its translation is CASNPLPGDTQYF. The J gene is TRBJ2-3, the V gene TRBV7-4; D not resolved. The CDR3 runs to 13 residues. V lost 7 bases and J lost 5, with 13 bases in between. The germline V gene encodes CDR1 SGHVT and CDR2 SQSDAQ.

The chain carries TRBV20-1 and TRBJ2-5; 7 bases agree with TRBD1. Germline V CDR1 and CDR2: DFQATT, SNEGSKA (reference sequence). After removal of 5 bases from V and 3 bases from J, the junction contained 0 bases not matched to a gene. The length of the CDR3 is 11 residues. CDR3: CSAGQEETQYF. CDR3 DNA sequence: TGCAGTGCTGGACAGGAAGAGACCCAGTACTTC.

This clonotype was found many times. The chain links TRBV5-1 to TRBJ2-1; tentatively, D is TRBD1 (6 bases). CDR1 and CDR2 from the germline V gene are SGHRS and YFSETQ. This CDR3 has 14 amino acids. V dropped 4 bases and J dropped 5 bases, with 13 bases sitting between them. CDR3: CASSLGGRNNEQFF. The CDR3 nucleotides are TGCGCCAGCAGCCTTGGGGGCAGGAACAATGAGCAGTTCTTC.

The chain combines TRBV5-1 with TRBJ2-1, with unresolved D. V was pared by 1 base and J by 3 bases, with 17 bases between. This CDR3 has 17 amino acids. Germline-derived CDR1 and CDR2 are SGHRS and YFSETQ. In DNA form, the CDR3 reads TGCGCCAGCAGCTTGTATCCGCCCGGCTCCAACTACAATGAGCAGTTCTTC. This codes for CASSLYPPGSNYNEQFF.

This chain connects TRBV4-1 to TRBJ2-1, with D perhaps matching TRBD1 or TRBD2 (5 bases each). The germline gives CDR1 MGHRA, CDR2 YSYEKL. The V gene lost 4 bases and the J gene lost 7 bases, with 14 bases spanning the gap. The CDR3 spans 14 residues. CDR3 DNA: TGCGCCAGCAGCCCTCCGGTTGGGGGAAATGAGCAGTTCTTC. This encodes CASSPPVGGNEQFF.